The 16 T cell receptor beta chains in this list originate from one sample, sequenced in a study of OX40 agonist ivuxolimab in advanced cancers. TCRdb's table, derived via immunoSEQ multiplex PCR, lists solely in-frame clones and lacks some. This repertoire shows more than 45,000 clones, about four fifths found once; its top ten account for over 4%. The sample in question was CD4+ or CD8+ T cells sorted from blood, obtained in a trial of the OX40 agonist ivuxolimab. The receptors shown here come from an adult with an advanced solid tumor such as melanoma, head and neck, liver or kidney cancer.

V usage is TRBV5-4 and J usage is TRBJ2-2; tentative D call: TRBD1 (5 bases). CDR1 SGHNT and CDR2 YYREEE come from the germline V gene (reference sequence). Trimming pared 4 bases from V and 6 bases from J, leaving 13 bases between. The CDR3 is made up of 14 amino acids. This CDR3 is CASSDSQGAGELFF. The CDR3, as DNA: TGTGCCAGCAGCGATTCGCAGGGTGCCGGGGAGCTGTTTTTT.

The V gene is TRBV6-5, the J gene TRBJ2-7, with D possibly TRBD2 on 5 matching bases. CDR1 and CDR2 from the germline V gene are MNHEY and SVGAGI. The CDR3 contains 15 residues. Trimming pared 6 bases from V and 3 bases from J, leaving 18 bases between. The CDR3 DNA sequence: TGTGCCAGCAGGAGTTACGGGTTCGAGGGCTACGAGCAGTACTTC. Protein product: CASRSYGFEGYEQYF.

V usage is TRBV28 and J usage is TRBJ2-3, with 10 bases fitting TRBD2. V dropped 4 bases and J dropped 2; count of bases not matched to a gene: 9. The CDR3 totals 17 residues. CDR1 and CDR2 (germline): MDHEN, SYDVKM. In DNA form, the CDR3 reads TGTGCCAGCAGTTCCCCACTAGCGGGGAAGCTCACAGATACGCAGTATTTT. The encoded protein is CASSSPLAGKLTDTQYF.

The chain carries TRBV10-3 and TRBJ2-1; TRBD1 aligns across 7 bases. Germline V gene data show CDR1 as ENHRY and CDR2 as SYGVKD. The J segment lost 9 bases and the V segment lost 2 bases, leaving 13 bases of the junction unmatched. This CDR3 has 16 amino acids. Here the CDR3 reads CAISERGGSDYGEQFF. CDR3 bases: TGTGCCATCAGTGAGAGAGGGGGCAGCGACTATGGTGAGCAGTTCTTC.

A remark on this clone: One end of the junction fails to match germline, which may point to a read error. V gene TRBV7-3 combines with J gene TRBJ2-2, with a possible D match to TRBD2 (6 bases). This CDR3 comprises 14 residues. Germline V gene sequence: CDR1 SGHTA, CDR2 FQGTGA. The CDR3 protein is CASSPGVNSGELFF. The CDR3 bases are TGTGCCAGCAGTCCGGGGGTCAACAGCGGGGAGCTGTTTTTT.

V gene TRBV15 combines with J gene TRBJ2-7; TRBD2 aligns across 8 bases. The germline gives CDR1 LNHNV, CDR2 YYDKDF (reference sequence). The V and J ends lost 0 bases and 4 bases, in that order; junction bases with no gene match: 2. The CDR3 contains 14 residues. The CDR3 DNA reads TGTGCCACCAGCAGAGACGGGAGGGGATACGAGCAGTACTTC. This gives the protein CATSRDGRGYEQYF.

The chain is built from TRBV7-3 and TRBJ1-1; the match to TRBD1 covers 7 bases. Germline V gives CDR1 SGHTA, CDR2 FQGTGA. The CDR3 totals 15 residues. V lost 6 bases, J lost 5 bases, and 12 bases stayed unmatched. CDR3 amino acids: CASSYEGGAGTEAFF. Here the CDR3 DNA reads TGTGCCAGCAGTTATGAAGGGGGCGCGGGGACTGAAGCTTTCTTT.

CDR3 in DNA: TGTGCCAGTAGTATAGATCCCGAGGGATACTCCTACAATGAGCAGTTCTTC. Protein sequence: CASSIDPEGYSYNEQFF. The V call is TRBV19, the J call TRBJ2-1; TRBD2 is a possible D gene (5 bases). Deletions cut 0 bases from V and 0 bases from J, with 12 bases between. The CDR3 is 17 amino acids. CDR1 and CDR2 (germline): LNHDA, SQIVND (reference sequence).

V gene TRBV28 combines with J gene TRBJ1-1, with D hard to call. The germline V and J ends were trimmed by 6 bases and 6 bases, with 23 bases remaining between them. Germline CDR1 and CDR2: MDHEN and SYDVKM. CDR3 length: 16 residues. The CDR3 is CASSPSLWISWAEAFF. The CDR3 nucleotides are TGTGCCAGCAGCCCTTCACTTTGGATTTCTTGGGCTGAAGCTTTCTTT.

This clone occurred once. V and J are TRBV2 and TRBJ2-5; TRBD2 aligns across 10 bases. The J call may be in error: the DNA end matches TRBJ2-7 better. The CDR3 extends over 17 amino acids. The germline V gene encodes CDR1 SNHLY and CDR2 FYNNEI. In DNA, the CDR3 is TGTGCCAGCATCCGAAGTCCCCTAGCGGGAGTCTCCTACGAGCAGTACTTC. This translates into CASIRSPLAGVSYEQYF.

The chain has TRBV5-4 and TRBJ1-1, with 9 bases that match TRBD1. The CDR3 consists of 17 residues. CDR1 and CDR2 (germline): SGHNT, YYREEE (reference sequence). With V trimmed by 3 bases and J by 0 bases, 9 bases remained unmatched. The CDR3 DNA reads TGTGCCAGCAGCTGGGACAGGGTCCCCCTCATGAACACTGAAGCTTTCTTT. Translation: CASSWDRVPLMNTEAFF.

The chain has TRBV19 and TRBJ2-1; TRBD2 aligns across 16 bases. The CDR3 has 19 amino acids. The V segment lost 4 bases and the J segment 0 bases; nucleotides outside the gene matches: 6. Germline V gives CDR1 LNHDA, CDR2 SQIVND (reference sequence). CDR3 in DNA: TGTGCCAGTAGTAGGGGACTAGCGGGAGGGTTATTCTCCTACAATGAGCAGTTCTTC. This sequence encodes CASSRGLAGGLFSYNEQFF.

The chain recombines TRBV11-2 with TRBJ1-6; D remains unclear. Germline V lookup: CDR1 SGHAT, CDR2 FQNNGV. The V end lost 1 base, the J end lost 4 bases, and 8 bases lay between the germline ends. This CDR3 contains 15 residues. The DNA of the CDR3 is TGTGCCAGCAGCTTAGCTACAGATTATAATTCACCCCTCCACTTT. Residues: CASSLATDYNSPLHF.

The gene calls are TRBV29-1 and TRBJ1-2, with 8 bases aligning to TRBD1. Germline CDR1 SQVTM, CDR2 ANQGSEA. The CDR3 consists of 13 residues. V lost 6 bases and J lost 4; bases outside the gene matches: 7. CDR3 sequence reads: CSVAEGQVYGYTF. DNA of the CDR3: TGCAGCGTAGCAGAGGGACAGGTCTATGGCTACACCTTC.

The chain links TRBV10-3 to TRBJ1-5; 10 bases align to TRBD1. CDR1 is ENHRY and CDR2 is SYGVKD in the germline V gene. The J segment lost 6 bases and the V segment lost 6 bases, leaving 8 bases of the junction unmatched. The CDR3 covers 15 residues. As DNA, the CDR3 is TGTGCCATCAGCTCCGGGACAGGGGCGGTTCAGCCCCAGCATTTT. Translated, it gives CAISSGTGAVQPQHF.

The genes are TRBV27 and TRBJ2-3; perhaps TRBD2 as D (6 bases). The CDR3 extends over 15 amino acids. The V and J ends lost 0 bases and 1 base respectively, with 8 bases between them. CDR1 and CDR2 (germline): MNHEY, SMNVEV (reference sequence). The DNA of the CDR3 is TGTGCCAGCAGTTTATCATGGAGGGGCACAGATACGCAGTATTTT. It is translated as CASSLSWRGTDTQYF.